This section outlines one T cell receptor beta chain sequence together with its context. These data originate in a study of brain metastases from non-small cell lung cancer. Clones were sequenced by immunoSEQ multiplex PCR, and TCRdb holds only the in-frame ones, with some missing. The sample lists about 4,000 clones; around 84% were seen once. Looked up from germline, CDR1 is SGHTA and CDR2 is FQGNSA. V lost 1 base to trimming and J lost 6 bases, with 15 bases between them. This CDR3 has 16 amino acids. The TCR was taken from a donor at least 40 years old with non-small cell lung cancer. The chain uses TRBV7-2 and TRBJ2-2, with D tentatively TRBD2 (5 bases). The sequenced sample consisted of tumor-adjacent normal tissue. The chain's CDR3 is CASSLGLFPIPGELFF. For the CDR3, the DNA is TGTGCCAGCAGCTTAGGACTATTTCCTATACCCGGGGAGCTGTTTTTT.